These 18 T cell receptor beta chains share one sample of origin, sequenced in a study of T cells after yellow fever vaccination. TCRdb analysed the 5' RACE reads with MiXCR anew, one entry per CDR3 protein. The sample has 300,000 or so distinct CDR3 sequences; approximately 7% are singletons. The input for sequencing was PBMCs, taken 35 to 50 days after the first yellow fever vaccination. These TCRs come from a man aged 18 to 30 who received the YFV17D yellow fever vaccine.

The V gene is TRBV5-1, the J gene TRBJ1-3; TRBD1 aligns across 7 bases. This CDR3 contains 15 residues. Losses at the gene ends were 3 bases for V and 4 bases for J; bases not matched to a gene: 7. Germline CDR1 SGHRS, CDR2 YFSETQ. The CDR3, as DNA: TGCGCCAGCAGCTGGGGAGACAGGGAAGGAAACACCATATATTTT. Translated, it gives CASSWGDREGNTIYF. The full variable domain, completed using reference TRBV5-1 and TRBJ1-3, is KAGVTQTPRYLIKTRGQQVTLSCSPISGHRSVSWYQQTPGQGLQFLFEYFSETQRNKGNFPGRFSGRQFSNSRSEMNVSTLELGDSALYLCASSWGDREGNTIYFGEGSWLTVV.

The chain recombines TRBV5-1 with TRBJ2-5; 8 bases match TRBD1. The CDR3 length is 20 residues. CDR1 and CDR2 from the germline V gene are SGHRS and YFSETQ. Germline trimming cut 4 bases from V and 2 bases from J; bases unmatched to any gene: 22. CDR3 sequence: CASSSWDRDRNLFGQETQYF. CDR3 DNA: TGCGCCAGCAGCAGTTGGGACCGGGACAGGAATCTTTTCGGGCAAGAGACCCAGTACTTC. Variable domain in full (rest from reference TRBV5-1 and TRBJ2-5): KAGVTQTPRYLIKTRGQQVTLSCSPISGHRSVSWYQQTPGQGLQFLFEYFSETQRNKGNFPGRFSGRQFSNSRSEMNVSTLELGDSALYLCASSSWDRDRNLFGQETQYFGPGTRLLVL.

This clonotype has at least ten counts. The V and J genes are TRBV2 and TRBJ2-7; D gene unclear. The CDR3 covers 11 residues. V dropped 10 bases and J dropped 6 bases, with 13 bases sitting between them. In germline, CDR1 is SNHLY, CDR2 FYNNEI. CDR3 DNA: TGTGCCACCATGGGATTTTCCGAGCAGTACTTC. It yields the protein CATMGFSEQYF.

This clonotype has at least ten counts. This chain uses TRBV7-2 with TRBJ1-1; D possibly corresponds to TRBD1 (5 bases). The length of the CDR3 is 14 residues. V lost 3 bases and J lost 0, with 8 bases in between. Germline V gene data show CDR1 as SGHTA and CDR2 as FQGNSA. CDR3 sequence (DNA): TGTGCCAGCAGCTTCGGGACGGTGAACACTGAAGCTTTCTTT. Amino acid sequence: CASSFGTVNTEAFF.

A few counts support this clonotype. The J gene is TRBJ2-3, the V gene TRBV5-4; tentative D call: TRBD2 (5 bases). Germline CDR1 and CDR2: SGHNT and YYREEE (reference sequence). Trimming took off 7 bases at V and 5 bases at J, with 14 bases between the two ends. The CDR3 runs 13 residues. The CDR3 DNA follows: TGTGCCAGCCAAGAACTTGGAGGAGATACGCAGTATTTT. Translation gives CASQELGGDTQYF. Combining the CDR3 with reference TRBV5-4 and TRBJ2-3 gives the whole variable domain ETGVTQSPTHLIKTRGQQVTLRCSSQSGHNTVSWYQQALGQGPQFIFQYYREEENGRGNFPPRFSGLQFPNYSSELNVNALELDDSALYLCASQELGGDTQYFGPGTRLTVL.

This clonotype was detected many times. The genes are TRBV5-1 and TRBJ2-1; 7 bases map to TRBD2. The CDR3 sequence is 17 residues long. V lost 4 bases to trimming and J lost 7 bases; unmatched junction nucleotides: 17. Germline V CDR1 and CDR2: SGHRS, YFSETQ. CDR3 amino acids: CASSLPLLSGGENEQFF. The CDR3 nucleotides are TGCGCCAGCAGCCTCCCCCTCCTTAGTGGGGGGGAGAATGAGCAGTTCTTC.

This clonotype appeared a few times. V usage is TRBV6-2 or TRBV6-3 and J usage is TRBJ1-2; D is undetermined. Per germline, CDR1 MNHEY and CDR2 SVGEGT. The ends were cut back, 6 bases at V and 2 bases at J, with 16 bases in the middle. The CDR3 spans 15 residues. CDR3 bases: TGTGCCAGCAGCCCCGTCGGAGGGCTCAACTATGGCTACACCTTC. It translates to CASSPVGGLNYGYTF.

Remarks on this clonotype: This may arise from a read error, as a much more abundant clone is one base away. The V and J genes are TRBV6-1 and TRBJ2-1; D call uncertain. V was cut by 7 bases and J by 9 bases, with 10 bases left in between. Germline values: CDR1 MNHNS, CDR2 SASEGT. CDR3 length: 11 residues. The CDR3 loop is CASMKNGEQFF. CDR3 DNA sequence: TGTGCCAGCATGAAGAACGGTGAGCAGTTCTTC.

This chain connects TRBV2 to TRBJ2-7; no clear D. Germline-derived CDR1 and CDR2 are SNHLY and FYNNEI. V was clipped by 4 bases and J by 2 bases, with 15 bases between them. The CDR3 is 15 residues long. The CDR3 here is CASSVSLNPTYEQYF. For the CDR3, the DNA is TGTGCCAGCAGTGTAAGCCTTAACCCCACCTACGAGCAGTACTTC.

The sample holds many counts of this clonotype. V usage is TRBV7-2 and J usage is TRBJ2-7, with 7 bases that match TRBD2. With 2 bases clipped from V and 2 bases from J, the junction kept 12 bases outside the gene matches. The CDR3 covers 17 residues. Germline V CDR1 and CDR2: SGHTA, FQGNSA. Here the CDR3 reads CASSLKMGYGGAYEQYV. CDR3 coding DNA: TGTGCCAGCAGCTTAAAGATGGGATATGGGGGGGCCTACGAGCAGTACGTC.

In its sample, this clonotype is medium-sized. The rearrangement joins TRBV4-3 to TRBJ2-3, with TRBD2 as a possible D gene (5 bases). The CDR3 has 13 residues. Germline V gives CDR1 LGHNA, CDR2 YSLEER. V lost 4 bases and J lost 6, with 11 bases in between. The CDR3 DNA follows: TGCGCCAGCAGCCCCCCGAGGGCCGATACGCAGTATTTT. It translates to CASSPPRADTQYF.

V gene TRBV12-3 or TRBV12-4 combines with J gene TRBJ2-5; D call uncertain. Trimming removed 7 bases at V and 5 bases at J, with 17 bases between. The CDR3 length is 14 residues. CDR3 region: CASTLSGPSETQYF. DNA of the CDR3: TGTGCCAGCACCCTATCCGGACCCTCGGAGACCCAGTACTTC.

The table lists this clonotype with many counts. The chain employs TRBV10-3 and TRBJ2-7, with D perhaps given as TRBD1 or TRBD2 (5 bases each). This CDR3 contains 14 residues. Germline assignment: CDR1 ENHRY and CDR2 SYGVKD. V was trimmed by 5 bases and J by 7 bases, leaving 18 bases between them. The CDR3 sequence is CAISSGTGEREQYF. The DNA of the CDR3 is TGTGCCATCAGTTCCGGGACCGGGGAGAGGGAGCAGTACTTC.

V and J are TRBV7-6 and TRBJ2-1; either TRBD1 or TRBD2 may supply D (6 bases each). The germline CDR1 and CDR2 sequences are SGHVS and FNYEAQ. Trimming left V 6 bases short and J 3 bases short, with 21 bases between. This CDR3 spans 17 amino acids. The CDR3 reads CASSPTGRGTFYNEQFF. DNA of the CDR3: TGTGCCAGCAGTCCCACAGGTAGGGGGACTTTCTACAATGAGCAGTTCTTC. The complete variable domain, with remaining parts taken from reference TRBV7-6 and TRBJ2-1, reads GAGVSQSPRYKVTKRGQDVALRCDPISGHVSLYWYRQALGQGPEFLTYFNYEAQQDKSGLPNDRFSAERPEGSISTLTIQRTEQRDSAMYRCASSPTGRGTFYNEQFFGPGTRLTVL.

The chain is built from TRBV5-8 and TRBJ1-2, with D unresolved. Germline V lookup: CDR1 SGHTS, CDR2 YDEGEE. This CDR3 has 15 residues. V shed 4 bases and J shed 8 bases, with 21 bases lying between them. CDR3 DNA: TGTGCCAGCAGCCTTACCAACATGGGAGATGCGGGCTACACCTTC. Its translation is CASSLTNMGDAGYTF.

J is TRBJ2-1 and V is TRBV7-2; 7 positions match TRBD2. The CDR3 contains 15 residues. Looked up from germline, CDR1 is SGHTA and CDR2 is FQGNSA. The V segment lost 1 base and the J segment 5 bases; nucleotides outside the gene matches: 5. CDR3 bases: TGTGCCAGCAGCTTAGTGGCTAGCGGAGACAATGAGCAGTTCTTC. It specifies CASSLVASGDNEQFF.

This clonotype was observed many times. The rearrangement links TRBV7-2 to TRBJ2-7; the match to TRBD2 covers 7 bases. Germline values: CDR1 SGHTA, CDR2 FQGNSA. J was trimmed by 6 bases and V by 5 bases; bases with no gene match: 10. CDR3 length: 14 amino acids. CDR3 DNA sequence: TGTGCCAGCAGCCCTAGGTCGGGGGGTCTCGAGCAGTACTTC. Amino acids: CASSPRSGGLEQYF.

On this clonotype itself: One end of the junction is discordant with germline, which a read error may explain. The chain employs TRBV3-1 and TRBJ2-5; D assignment may be TRBD1 or TRBD2 (6 bases each). This CDR3 has 15 residues. The germline V gene encodes CDR1 LGHDT and CDR2 YNNKEL (reference sequence). In DNA form, the CDR3 reads TGTGCCACCAGCCCTGCCGGGGGCGATCAAGAGACCCAGTACTTC. It specifies CATSPAGGDQETQYF.